These 29 T cell receptor beta chains were all obtained from the same sample, sequenced in a study of cytomegalovirus exposure and HLA in healthy donors. The PCR had 60 Vbeta and 13 Jbeta primers. The data were produced by immunoSEQ multiplex PCR, yet TCRdb's version contains in-frame clones alone and is incomplete. The table shows 150,000 to 200,000 clones, with under 85% occurring only once. Material for sequencing was PBMCs. The receptors shown here come from a human donor in good health.

The chain recombines TRBV4-3 with TRBJ2-7; possibly TRBD1 for D (6 bases). Deletions cut 2 bases from V and 5 bases from J, with 16 bases between. This CDR3 has 15 residues. Germline lookup yields CDR1 LGHNA and CDR2 YSLEER. This chain's CDR3 is CASSQTGYRFDEQYF. CDR3 coding DNA: TGCGCCAGCAGCCAAACAGGGTACCGTTTCGACGAGCAGTACTTC.

The CDR3 here is CATSKGQGVGSPLHF. The DNA of the CDR3 is TGTGCCACCAGCAAAGGACAGGGGGTTGGGTCACCCCTCCACTTT. The chain is built from TRBV15 and TRBJ1-6; 10 nucleotides align to TRBD1. J gave up 10 bases and V 4 bases, and 7 bases lay outside the gene matches. CDR1 LNHNV and CDR2 YYDKDF come from the germline V gene (reference sequence). CDR3 length: 15 residues.

The V call is TRBV5-4, the J call TRBJ2-1; 12 bases map to TRBD2. Trimming cost V 3 bases and J 7 bases; bases outside gene matches: 2. The length of the CDR3 is 14 residues. CDR1 is SGHNT, CDR2 YYREEE, per germline (reference sequence). CDR3 sequence: CASSSSGGGNEQFF. As DNA, the CDR3 is TGTGCCAGCAGCTCTAGCGGGGGGGGGAATGAGCAGTTCTTC.

The V and J genes are TRBV9 and TRBJ2-2; D gene unclear. The CDR3 sequence is 15 residues long. Germline assignment: CDR1 SGDLS and CDR2 YYNGEE. Trimming cost V 1 base and J 6 bases, with 13 bases left between them. For the CDR3, the DNA is TGTGCCAGCAGCGTATTGAGTGCCGCGGCCGGGGAGCTGTTTTTT. Translating it yields CASSVLSAAAGELFF.

The CDR3 DNA reads as TGTGCCAGCTCACCACTGACAGGGATCTATGGCTACACCTTC. The encoded protein is CASSPLTGIYGYTF. This sequence joins TRBV18 and TRBJ1-2, with 7 positions matching TRBD1. CDR3 size: 14 residues. Germline V gene data show CDR1 as KGHSH and CDR2 as LQKENI. With 1 base clipped from V and 4 bases from J, the junction kept 3 bases outside the gene matches.

The V call is TRBV7-9, the J call TRBJ1-4; D gene unclear. Deletions cut 2 bases from V and 3 bases from J, with 7 bases between. Germline V gene lookup returns CDR1 SEHNR and CDR2 FQNEAQ (reference sequence). The length of the CDR3 is 14 residues. CDR3 residues: CASSLSVPNEKLFF. The CDR3 nucleotides read TGTGCCAGCAGCTTATCAGTACCTAATGAAAAACTGTTTTTT.

The J gene is TRBJ1-2, the V gene TRBV6-6; tentatively, D is TRBD1 (6 bases). V lost 6 bases to trimming and J lost 4 bases, with 21 bases between them. The length of the CDR3 is 16 residues. Germline assignment: CDR1 MNHNY and CDR2 SVGAGI (reference sequence). In DNA form, the CDR3 reads TGTGCCAGCAGCCCAAACACAGGGCCGCCCCGCTATGGCTACACCTTC. Translated: CASSPNTGPPRYGYTF.

This clone was observed once. The chain carries TRBV19 and TRBJ1-1; D unclear. Looked up from germline, CDR1 is LNHDA and CDR2 is SQIVND (reference sequence). The CDR3 spans 14 residues. V dropped 5 bases and J dropped 0 bases, with 10 bases sitting between them. CDR3 in amino acids: CASSADKMNTEAFF. CDR3 sequence (DNA): TGTGCCAGTAGTGCAGACAAGATGAACACTGAAGCTTTCTTT.

V is TRBV6-5 and J is TRBJ2-7; D is possibly TRBD1 (5 bases). The CDR3 sequence is 12 residues long. The V end was cut by 5 bases, the J end by 7 bases, with 12 bases between. Germline V gene lookup returns CDR1 MNHEY and CDR2 SVGAGI. This CDR3 reads CASSAGHREQYF. The CDR3 nucleotides read TGTGCCAGCAGTGCAGGACACCGTGAGCAGTACTTC.

The V call is TRBV15, the J call TRBJ2-2; D is possibly TRBD2 (5 bases). The CDR3 length is 16 residues. V was cut by 0 bases and J by 1 base, with 9 bases left in between. Germline loops: CDR1 LNHNV, CDR2 YYDKDF (reference sequence). CDR3 nucleotide sequence: TGTGCCACCAGCAGAGATTACGCGGGGAACACCGGGGAGCTGTTTTTT. Protein sequence: CATSRDYAGNTGELFF.

V and J are TRBV5-1 and TRBJ1-4, with D perhaps TRBD1 (5 bases). The CDR3 loop spans 16 amino acids. V lost 4 bases to trimming and J lost 4 bases, with 17 bases between them. Germline CDR1 SGHRS, CDR2 YFSETQ. This chain's CDR3 is CASSRSGGGINEKLFF. The CDR3 region has the DNA TGCGCCAGCAGCCGATCCGGGGGGGGGATTAATGAAAAACTGTTTTTT.

V and J are TRBV29-1 and TRBJ1-1; possible D gene TRBD1, 6 bases. The V gene's germline CDR1 is SQVTM and CDR2 ANQGSEA. V lost 6 bases and J 1 base, leaving 12 bases between the germline ends. This CDR3 comprises 13 residues. The CDR3 is CSVTLTGNTEAFF. CDR3 nucleotides: TGCAGCGTGACCCTGACAGGGAACACTGAAGCTTTCTTT.

This clone showed up just a few times. The J gene is TRBJ1-2, the V gene TRBV27; possible D gene TRBD1, 6 bases. Trimming removed 6 bases at V and 6 bases at J, with 14 bases between. This CDR3 spans 13 amino acids. Germline CDR1 and CDR2: MNHEY and SMNVEV (reference sequence). The CDR3 sequence is CASRGGWGHGYTF. In nucleotides, the CDR3 is TGTGCCAGCAGGGGGGGGTGGGGGCATGGCTACACCTTC.

This clone was counted a few times. The gene calls are TRBV9 and TRBJ1-3; D possibly corresponds to TRBD1 (5 bases). The germline V gene encodes CDR1 SGDLS and CDR2 YYNGEE. This CDR3 region has 15 residues. V was trimmed by 0 bases and J by 4 bases, leaving 11 bases between them. The DNA for the CDR3 is TGTGCCAGCAGCGTAGGGGGGGTGGCCGGAAACACCATATATTTT. It translates to CASSVGGVAGNTIYF.

This clone came up a few times. The CDR3 loop is CASSFPYRAGDNTEAFF. In nucleotides, the CDR3 is TGTGCCAGCAGCTTCCCCTACAGGGCGGGGGACAACACTGAAGCTTTCTTT. The chain uses TRBV7-2 and TRBJ1-1; D might be TRBD1 (6 bases). Looked up from germline, CDR1 is SGHTA and CDR2 is FQGNSA. V lost 3 bases and J 2 bases, leaving 19 bases between the germline ends. The length of the CDR3 is 17 residues.

The rearrangement links TRBV5-6 to TRBJ1-5; possible D gene TRBD1, 6 bases. The CDR3 is 14 amino acids. The V gene lost 3 bases and the J gene lost 6 bases, with 13 bases spanning the gap. Germline values: CDR1 SGHDT, CDR2 YYEEEE. CDR3 DNA: TGTGCCAGCAGCTGGGGAGGGGGGAGTCAGCCCCAGCATTTT. The encoded protein is CASSWGGGSQPQHF.

The chain couples TRBV18 to TRBJ1-4; 11 positions match TRBD1. With 8 bases clipped from V and 7 bases from J, the junction kept 3 bases outside the gene matches. This CDR3 contains 13 residues. The germline CDR1 and CDR2 sequences are KGHSH and LQKENI. CDR3 sequence (DNA): TGTGCCAGCGGACAGGGGGCGGGTGAAAAACTGTTTTTT. It specifies CASGQGAGEKLFF.

The V gene is TRBV2, the J gene TRBJ2-1, with 7 bases fitting TRBD1. V lost 4 bases and J lost 8; bases outside the gene matches: 5. This CDR3 is built from 13 residues. Per the germline V gene, CDR1 is SNHLY and CDR2 is FYNNEI. The CDR3 DNA reads TGTGCCAGCAGTGGACAGGGATTCGATGAGCAGTTCTTC. Translated, it gives CASSGQGFDEQFF.

This rearrangement joins TRBV13 to TRBJ1-4, with 9 bases fitting TRBD1. Germline CDR1 is PRHDT and CDR2 is FYEKMQ (reference sequence). V shed 1 base, J shed 5 bases, and the junction held 2 bases outside the gene matches. This CDR3 has 15 residues. The CDR3 spells CASSLAGTGNEKLFF. In DNA form, the CDR3 reads TGTGCCAGCAGCTTAGCGGGGACAGGGAATGAAAAACTGTTTTTT.

The genes are TRBV19 and TRBJ1-2; tentatively, D is TRBD1 (6 bases). V lost 6 bases, J lost 4 bases, and 12 bases lay in between. This CDR3 has 13 residues. The V gene's germline CDR1 is LNHDA and CDR2 SQIVND (reference sequence). CDR3 coding DNA: TGTGCCAGTAGCCGGCAGGGGACCTATGGCTACACCTTC. Its translation: CASSRQGTYGYTF.

The V call is TRBV6-6, the J call TRBJ2-7; 7 bases line up with TRBD1. This CDR3 contains 12 residues. The V gene's germline CDR1 is MNHNY and CDR2 SVGAGI (reference sequence). V gave up 7 bases and J gave up 4 bases; unmatched junction bases: 4. The CDR3 DNA follows: TGTGCCAGCAAGGGACAGACTTACGAGCAGTACTTC. The encoded protein is CASKGQTYEQYF.

CDR3 loop: CASSFGAGQPQHF. The CDR3 DNA sequence: TGTGCCAGCAGCTTTGGAGCTGGTCAGCCCCAGCATTTT. This sequence joins TRBV5-4 and TRBJ1-5, with D unclear. The CDR3 contains 13 residues. Germline CDR1 is SGHNT and CDR2 is YYREEE (reference sequence). V was cut by 2 bases and J by 6 bases, with 9 bases left in between.

The chain is built from TRBV21-1 and TRBJ1-5. TRBV21-1 is a pseudogene locus. The CDR3 consists of 16 residues. Written as DNA, the CDR3 is TGTGCCAGCACTCCAACCCGAGGAAACCGTAATCAGCCCCAGCATTTT. Amino acids: CASTPTRGNRNQPQHF.

The CDR3, as DNA: TGTGCCAGCAGCTCAAGAACGACAGGGAGGACTGAAGCTTTCTTT. Amino acid sequence: CASSSRTTGRTEAFF. The chain combines TRBV5-4 with TRBJ1-1, with TRBD1 matching 7 bases. Germline loops: CDR1 SGHNT, CDR2 YYREEE (reference sequence). The J segment lost 5 bases and the V segment lost 3 bases, leaving 10 bases of the junction unmatched. CDR3 size: 15 residues.

This CDR3 is CASTSGEALSYEQYF. CDR3 sequence (DNA): TGCGCCAGCACCAGCGGGGAAGCGCTCTCCTACGAGCAGTACTTC. This sequence joins TRBV5-1 and TRBJ2-7; 7 positions match TRBD2. In germline, CDR1 is SGHRS, CDR2 YFSETQ. With 6 bases clipped from V and 0 bases from J, the junction kept 9 bases outside the gene matches. The CDR3 is 15 residues long. Full variable domain (rest looked up from reference TRBV5-1 and TRBJ2-7): KAGVTQTPRYLIKTRGQQVTLSCSPISGHRSVSWYQQTPGQGLQFLFEYFSETQRNKGNFPGRFSGRQFSNSRSEMNVSTLELGDSALYLCASTSGEALSYEQYFGPGTRLTVT.

The sample holds a few counts of this clone. This chain uses TRBV19 with TRBJ1-4; 12 bases map to TRBD1. The CDR3 is 13 amino acids. Unmatched junction bases numbered 3, after V lost 8 bases and J lost 8 bases. CDR1 is LNHDA and CDR2 is SQIVND in the germline V gene (reference sequence). CDR3 sequence: CASRDRGREKLFF. DNA of the CDR3: TGTGCCAGTCGGGACAGGGGGCGCGAAAAACTGTTTTTT.

The chain uses TRBV7-8 and TRBJ1-2; no firm D call. The CDR3 runs to 12 residues. V lost 5 bases, J lost 5 bases, and 9 bases lay in between. Per the germline V gene, CDR1 is SGHVS and CDR2 is FQNEAQ. Written as DNA, the CDR3 is TGTGCCAGCAGCGCAGATCCTTATGGCTACACCTTC. It encodes CASSADPYGYTF.

This clone has more than one count but fewer than ten. The rearrangement links TRBV7-9 to TRBJ2-1; no clear D. The CDR3 is 11 amino acids. Looked up from germline, CDR1 is SEHNR and CDR2 is FQNEAQ (reference sequence). V was shortened by 4 bases and J by 9 bases, with 7 bases between the two germline ends. Here the CDR3 DNA reads TGTGCCAGCAGCTGGAACAGTGAGCAGTTCTTC. It is translated as CASSWNSEQFF.

This sequence joins TRBV7-2 and TRBJ1-4, with TRBD1 identical over 7 bases. This CDR3 region has 16 residues. The germline V gene encodes CDR1 SGHTA and CDR2 FQGNSA. Germline trimming cut 1 base from V and 8 bases from J; bases unmatched to any gene: 10. CDR3 sequence (DNA): TGTGCCAGCAGCTTAGAGAACAGGGGCGCGAGGGAAAAACTGTTTTTT. Translating it yields CASSLENRGAREKLFF. Based on the CDR3 plus reference TRBV7-2 and TRBJ1-4, the full variable domain is GAGVSQSPSNKVTEKGKDVELRCDPISGHTALYWYRQSLGQGLEFLIYFQGNSAPDKSGLPSDRFSAERTGGSVSTLTIQRTQQEDSAVYLCASSLENRGAREKLFFGSGTQLSVL.